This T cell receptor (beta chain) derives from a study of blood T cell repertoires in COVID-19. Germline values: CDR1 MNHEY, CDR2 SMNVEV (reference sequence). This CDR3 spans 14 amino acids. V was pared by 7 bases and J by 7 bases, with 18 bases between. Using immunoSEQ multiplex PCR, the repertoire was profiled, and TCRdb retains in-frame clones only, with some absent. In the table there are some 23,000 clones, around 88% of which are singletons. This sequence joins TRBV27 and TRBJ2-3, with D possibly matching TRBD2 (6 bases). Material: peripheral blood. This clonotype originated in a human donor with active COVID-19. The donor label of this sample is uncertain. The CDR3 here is CASTRLASAHTQYF. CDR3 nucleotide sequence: TGTGCCAGCACCCGTCTAGCGTCGGCCCATACGCAGTATTTT.